Below, 19 T cell receptor beta chains from the same sample are listed, as sequenced in a study of blood T cell repertoires in COVID-19. TCRdb keeps only in-frame clones here, not all; method: immunoSEQ multiplex PCR. This sample yields 150,000 to 200,000 clones, of which around nine tenths are seen a single time; around 10% belongs to the top ten. The specimen sequenced was peripheral blood. These receptors were obtained from a woman in her 70s with COVID-19, enrolled during active disease.

J is TRBJ1-1 and V is TRBV2, with 7 nucleotides matching TRBD1. Germline V gene sequence: CDR1 SNHLY, CDR2 FYNNEI. V shed 7 bases and J 5 bases; nucleotides not matched to a gene: 4. CDR3 length equals 12 residues. The CDR3 spells CASTQGRTEAFF. CDR3 DNA sequence: TGTGCCAGCACACAGGGGAGGACTGAAGCTTTCTTT.

V and J are TRBV20-1 and TRBJ2-3; 13 bases are shared with TRBD2. Germline V gives CDR1 DFQATT, CDR2 SNEGSKA (reference sequence). The ends lost 3 bases at V and 6 bases at J; junction bases unmatched: 6. The CDR3 totals 15 residues. The CDR3 loop reads CSASVLAGGPDTQYF. Written as DNA, the CDR3 is TGCAGTGCTAGTGTACTAGCGGGGGGGCCGGATACGCAGTATTTT.

The chain links TRBV5-1 to TRBJ2-5; TRBD1 matches 7 bases. With 4 bases clipped from V and 4 bases from J, the junction kept 13 bases outside the gene matches. Germline assignment: CDR1 SGHRS and CDR2 YFSETQ. The CDR3 is 16 residues long. CDR3 DNA: TGCGCCAGCAGCGTAGGGACAGCACCCTGGGGAGAGACCCAGTACTTC. Translation gives CASSVGTAPWGETQYF.

This chain links TRBV28 with TRBJ1-2; D remains unclear. Trimming removed 5 bases from V and 4 bases from J, with 14 bases in between. In germline, CDR1 is MDHEN, CDR2 SYDVKM. This CDR3 has 14 amino acids. CDR3 residues: CASSSADRGYGYTF. The CDR3 DNA sequence: TGTGCCAGCAGTAGCGCCGACCGGGGCTATGGCTACACCTTC.

This sequence joins TRBV28 and TRBJ2-7, with 8 bases that match TRBD1. CDR3 length: 15 residues. With 0 bases clipped from V and 4 bases from J, the junction kept 5 bases outside the gene matches. Germline values: CDR1 MDHEN, CDR2 SYDVKM. CDR3 in DNA: TGTGCCAGCAGTTTATGGCGACAGGGGCAGTACGAGCAGTACTTC. It yields the protein CASSLWRQGQYEQYF.

The chain recombines TRBV5-5 with TRBJ2-1; TRBD1 is a possible D gene (5 bases). Germline CDR1 SGHKS, CDR2 YYEKEE (reference sequence). V was pared by 4 bases and J by 2 bases, with 13 bases between. The CDR3 contains 15 residues. In nucleotides, the CDR3 is TGTGCCAGCAGCACCGAACAGGCGGCCTACAATGAGCAGTTCTTC. This sequence encodes CASSTEQAAYNEQFF.

The rearrangement links TRBV7-2 to TRBJ1-6; D remains unclear. Between the trimmed V and J ends, which lost 4 bases and 5 bases, there was a span of 6 bases. Germline CDR1 SGHTA, CDR2 FQGNSA. The CDR3 sequence is 13 residues long. The CDR3 protein is CASSSVNNSPLHF. The DNA for the CDR3 is TGTGCCAGCAGCTCGGTCAATAATTCACCCCTCCACTTT.

This chain's CDR3 is CASGTGFNQPQHF. As DNA, the CDR3 is TGTGCCAGCGGGACTGGATTCAATCAGCCCCAGCATTTT. The chain joins TRBV6-5 to TRBJ1-5, with D maybe TRBD1 (5 bases). Trimming left V 8 bases short and J 3 bases short, with 11 bases between. From germline, CDR1 is MNHEY and CDR2 SVGAGI. This CDR3 region has 13 residues.

This clone was picked up a small number of times. The rearrangement links TRBV3-1 (or the pseudogene TRBV3-2) to TRBJ1-1, with D hard to call. This CDR3 is 14 amino acids long. Germline values: CDR1 LGHDT, CDR2 YNNKEL (reference sequence). V lost 1 base to trimming and J lost 6 bases, with 12 bases between them. CDR3 nucleotide sequence: TGTGCCAGCAGCCAAGGCAGTCTCATCGCTGAAGCTTTCTTT. It is translated as CASSQGSLIAEAFF.

The chain joins TRBV3-1 (or the pseudogene TRBV3-2) to TRBJ1-5; D uncertain. The CDR3 length is 15 residues. V was cut by 0 bases and J by 4 bases, with 10 bases left in between. Germline V CDR1 and CDR2: LGHDT, YNNKEL (reference sequence). The CDR3 DNA reads TGTGCCAGCAGCCAAGACTACACGGGGAATCAGCCCCAGCATTTT. This translates into CASSQDYTGNQPQHF.

J is TRBJ2-3 and V is TRBV7-2; a possible D gene is TRBD2 (6 bases). This CDR3 comprises 14 residues. CDR1 is SGHTA and CDR2 is FQGNSA in the germline V gene. Trimming took 4 bases from V and 11 from J, leaving 19 bases between them. The CDR3 region is CASSSKSGERGQYF. CDR3 DNA sequence: TGTGCCAGCAGCTCCAAGTCGGGAGAAAGGGGGCAGTATTTT.

This chain connects TRBV5-1 to TRBJ2-5; 8 nucleotides match TRBD1. Germline CDR1 and CDR2: SGHRS and YFSETQ. V shed 7 bases and J 5 bases; nucleotides not matched to a gene: 7. The CDR3 consists of 13 residues. CDR3 sequence (DNA): TGCGCCAGCGGCACCCAGGGGGCGGAGACCCAGTACTTC. Its protein product is CASGTQGAETQYF. The whole variable domain, remainder taken from reference TRBV5-1 and TRBJ2-5, is KAGVTQTPRYLIKTRGQQVTLSCSPISGHRSVSWYQQTPGQGLQFLFEYFSETQRNKGNFPGRFSGRQFSNSRSEMNVSTLELGDSALYLCASGTQGAETQYFGPGTRLLVL.

The V call is TRBV5-1, the J call TRBJ2-1, with 10 bases aligning to TRBD1. Germline V gene data show CDR1 as SGHRS and CDR2 as YFSETQ. CDR3 length: 13 residues. With 4 bases clipped from V and 6 bases from J, the junction kept 1 base outside the gene matches. The CDR3 loop reads CASSGTGVNEQFF. In DNA form, the CDR3 reads TGCGCCAGCAGCGGGACAGGGGTCAATGAGCAGTTCTTC.

The rearrangement uses TRBV19 and TRBJ1-4; D unresolved. Trimming left V 8 bases short and J 4 bases short, with 14 bases between. The CDR3 is 14 residues long. From germline, CDR1 is LNHDA and CDR2 SQIVND (reference sequence). The CDR3 here is CASRSTADNEKLFF. For the CDR3, the DNA is TGTGCCAGTCGGTCAACAGCTGATAATGAAAAACTGTTTTTT.

This chain links TRBV30 with TRBJ1-1, with 7 bases fitting TRBD1. Germline assignment: CDR1 GTSNPN and CDR2 SVGIG (reference sequence). J gave up 9 bases and V 4 bases, and 5 bases lay outside the gene matches. CDR3 size: 11 residues. CDR3: CAWMPQGKAFF. The CDR3 DNA sequence: TGTGCCTGGATGCCACAGGGGAAAGCTTTCTTT.

The CDR3 coding sequence is TGTGCCAGCAGCCCGAAACGACTAGCGGGGGGCCTATCGGCGCAGTATTTT. Its translation is CASSPKRLAGGLSAQYF. The rearrangement joins TRBV2 to TRBJ2-3; TRBD2 matches at 13 bases. Germline V gene data show CDR1 as SNHLY and CDR2 as FYNNEI. The trim removed 6 bases at V and 10 bases at J, leaving 16 bases unmatched. This CDR3 is 17 amino acids long.

V is TRBV5-6 and J is TRBJ1-2; TRBD1 matches 11 bases. From germline, CDR1 is SGHDT and CDR2 YYEEEE. V was pared by 4 bases and J by 8 bases, with 7 bases of the junction left unmatched. This CDR3 has 14 residues. As DNA, the CDR3 is TGTGCCAGCAGCCCCGGACAGGGGGCTCGGGGCTACACCTTC. Translation: CASSPGQGARGYTF.

V usage is TRBV12-3 or TRBV12-4 and J usage is TRBJ1-1, with a tentative D call TRBD1 (6 bases). The CDR3 spans 12 residues. Trimming stripped 5 bases from V and 10 bases from J, with 14 bases between. The CDR3 nucleotides are TGTGCCAGCAGTCCACACAGGGATTCAGCTTTCTTT. This encodes CASSPHRDSAFF.

This chain links TRBV28 with TRBJ2-7; 9 positions agree with TRBD1. Trimming took 1 base from V and 1 from J; bases not matched to a gene: 14. CDR3 length equals 19 residues. The germline CDR1 and CDR2 sequences are MDHEN and SYDVKM. The CDR3 sequence: CASSLYGLRDRDVSYEQYF. The CDR3 DNA follows: TGTGCCAGCAGTTTATACGGTTTAAGGGACAGGGACGTTTCCTACGAGCAGTACTTC.